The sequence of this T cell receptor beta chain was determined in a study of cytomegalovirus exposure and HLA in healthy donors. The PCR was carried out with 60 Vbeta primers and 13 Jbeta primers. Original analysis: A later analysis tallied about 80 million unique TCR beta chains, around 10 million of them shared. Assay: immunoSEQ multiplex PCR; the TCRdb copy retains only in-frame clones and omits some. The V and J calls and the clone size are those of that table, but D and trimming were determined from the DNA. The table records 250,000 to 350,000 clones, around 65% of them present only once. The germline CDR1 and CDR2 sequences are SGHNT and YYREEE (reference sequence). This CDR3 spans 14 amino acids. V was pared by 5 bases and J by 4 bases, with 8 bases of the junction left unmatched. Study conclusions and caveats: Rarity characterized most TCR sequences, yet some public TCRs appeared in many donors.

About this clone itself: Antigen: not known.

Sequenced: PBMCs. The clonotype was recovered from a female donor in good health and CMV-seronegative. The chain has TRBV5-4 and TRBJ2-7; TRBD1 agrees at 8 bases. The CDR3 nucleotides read TGTGCCAGCAGTAGGACAGGGAATGGGTACGAGCAGTACTTC. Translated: CASSRTGNGYEQYF.